The entry that follows covers one TCR beta chain sequence. This CDR3 has 13 amino acids. Looked up from germline, CDR1 is MDHEN and CDR2 is SYDVKM. The V segment lost 11 bases and the J segment 4 bases; nucleotides outside the gene matches: 7. This record comes from a study of blood T cell repertoires in COVID-19. About the study: Donors in the United States, Italy and Spain gave samples during acute or convalescent COVID-19.

TCRdb's table, derived via immunoSEQ multiplex PCR, lists solely in-frame clones and lacks some. Among 50,000 to 65,000 clones listed, 91% were seen once. The rearrangement uses TRBV28 and TRBJ1-5; 8 positions match TRBD1. This TCR was sampled from an older woman with active or convalescent COVID-19. Sequenced: peripheral blood. CDR3 in amino acids: CAARTGNNQPQHF. CDR3 in DNA: TGTGCCGCCAGGACAGGGAATAATCAGCCCCAGCATTTT.